This TCR beta chain stems from a study of long-term antiretroviral therapy in people with HIV. This CDR3 is 14 amino acids long. The V gene end was trimmed by 5 bases and the J gene end by 4 bases; junction bases not matched to a gene: 6. The germline V gene has CDR1 SGHDT and CDR2 YYEEEE. This clone has just a few counts. Antigen unknown. Version v3.0 of the immunoSEQ assay ran at survey level. The assay was immunoSEQ multiplex PCR, and TCRdb's table has in-frame clones only and misses some. The sample lists 27,000 or so clones, 75% to 85% occurring once. The study, taken as a whole, reports: Relative to transplant donor controls, diversity remained lower despite increasing after ART.

The chain carries TRBV5-6 and TRBJ1-2; the match to TRBD1 covers 9 bases. This receptor was taken from a man aged 50 to 59 with HIV. This material consisted of unsorted PBMCs, taken 2.9 years after starting antiretroviral therapy. The CDR3 sequence: CASRYRGLLYGYTF. The DNA for the CDR3 is TGTGCCAGCAGATACAGGGGGCTCCTCTATGGCTACACCTTC.